This T cell receptor (beta chain) emerged from a study of cytomegalovirus exposure and HLA in healthy donors. Points from the study as a whole: Using a false discovery rate of 0.05, a later analysis showed that some 16,000 TCR beta sequences were associated with HLA alleles. Later, an analysis found that common viral pathogens appeared to be linked with several of the most significant clusters. Cytomegalovirus association was listed for about 160 TCR beta chains.

In regard to this clone: As yet, its antigen is unknown.

Primers for the PCR totalled 60 Vbeta and 13 Jbeta. Some clones are missing from TCRdb's copy, which holds only in-frame ones; the method was immunoSEQ multiplex PCR. The data show about 190,000 clones, about 70% seen once. The CDR3 runs 16 residues. The V segment lost 4 bases and the J segment 0 bases; nucleotides outside the gene matches: 6. CDR1 LGHNA and CDR2 YNFKEQ come from the germline V gene. Sequenced sample: PBMCs. This sequence originates from a woman aged 25-40 years in good health and CMV-seronegative. The chain couples TRBV4-2 to TRBJ2-3; 8 bases match TRBD2. Written as DNA, the CDR3 is TGTGCCAGCAGCCCAAACGGGGGGGCTAGCACAGATACGCAGTATTTT. Amino acids: CASSPNGGASTDTQYF.